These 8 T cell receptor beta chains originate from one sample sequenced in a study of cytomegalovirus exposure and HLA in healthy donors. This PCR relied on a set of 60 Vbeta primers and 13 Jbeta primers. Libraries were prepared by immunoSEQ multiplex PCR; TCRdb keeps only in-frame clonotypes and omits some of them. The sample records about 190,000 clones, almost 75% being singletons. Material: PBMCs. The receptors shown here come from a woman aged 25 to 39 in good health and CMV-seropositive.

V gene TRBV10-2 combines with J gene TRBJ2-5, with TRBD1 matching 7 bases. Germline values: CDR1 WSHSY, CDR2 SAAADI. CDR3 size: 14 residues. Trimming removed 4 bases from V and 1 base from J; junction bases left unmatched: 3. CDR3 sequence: CASSGKGAQETQYF. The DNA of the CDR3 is TGCGCCAGCAGTGGTAAGGGGGCCCAAGAGACCCAGTACTTC.

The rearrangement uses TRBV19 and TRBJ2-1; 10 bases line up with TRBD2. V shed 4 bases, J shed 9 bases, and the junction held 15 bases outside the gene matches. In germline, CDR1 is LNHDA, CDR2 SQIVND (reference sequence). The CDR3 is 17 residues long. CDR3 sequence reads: CASSTPSGLAGAGEQFF. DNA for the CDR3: TGTGCCAGTAGTACCCCTAGTGGGCTAGCGGGAGCCGGTGAGCAGTTCTTC.

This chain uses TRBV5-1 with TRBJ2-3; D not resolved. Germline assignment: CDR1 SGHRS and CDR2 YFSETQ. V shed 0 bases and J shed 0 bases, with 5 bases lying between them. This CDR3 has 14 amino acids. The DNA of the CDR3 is TGCGCCAGCAGCTTGGGCGATAGCACAGATACGCAGTATTTT. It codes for CASSLGDSTDTQYF.

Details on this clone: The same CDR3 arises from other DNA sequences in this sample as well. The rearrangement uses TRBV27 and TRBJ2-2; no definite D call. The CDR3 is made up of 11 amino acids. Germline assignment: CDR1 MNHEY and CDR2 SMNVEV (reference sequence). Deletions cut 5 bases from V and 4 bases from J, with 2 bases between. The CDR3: CASSLTGELFF. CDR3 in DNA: TGTGCCAGCAGTCTCACCGGGGAGCTGTTTTTT.

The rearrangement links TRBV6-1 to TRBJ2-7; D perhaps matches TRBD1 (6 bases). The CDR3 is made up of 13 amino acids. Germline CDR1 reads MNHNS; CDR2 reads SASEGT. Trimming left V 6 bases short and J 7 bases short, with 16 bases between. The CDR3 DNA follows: TGTGCCAGCAGAGGAATGGGGGCAAGTGAGCAGTACTTC. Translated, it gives CASRGMGASEQYF.

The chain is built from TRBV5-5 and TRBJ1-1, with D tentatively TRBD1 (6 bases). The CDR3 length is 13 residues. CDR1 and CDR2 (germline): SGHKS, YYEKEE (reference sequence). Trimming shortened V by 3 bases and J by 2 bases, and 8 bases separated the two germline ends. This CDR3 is CASSWTANTEAFF. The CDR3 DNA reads TGTGCCAGCAGCTGGACAGCTAACACTGAAGCTTTCTTT.

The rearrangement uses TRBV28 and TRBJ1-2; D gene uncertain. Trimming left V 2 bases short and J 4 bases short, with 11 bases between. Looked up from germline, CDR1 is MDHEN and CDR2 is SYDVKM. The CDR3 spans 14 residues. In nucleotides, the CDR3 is TGTGCCAGCAGTTTAGGGGTGGGGAGCTATGGCTACACCTTC. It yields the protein CASSLGVGSYGYTF.

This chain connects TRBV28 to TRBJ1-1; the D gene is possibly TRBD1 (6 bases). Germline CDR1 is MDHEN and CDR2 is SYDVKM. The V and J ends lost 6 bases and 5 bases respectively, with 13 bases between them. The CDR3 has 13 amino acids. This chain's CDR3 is CASRGRGWTEAFF. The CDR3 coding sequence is TGTGCCAGCAGAGGCAGGGGCTGGACTGAAGCTTTCTTT.